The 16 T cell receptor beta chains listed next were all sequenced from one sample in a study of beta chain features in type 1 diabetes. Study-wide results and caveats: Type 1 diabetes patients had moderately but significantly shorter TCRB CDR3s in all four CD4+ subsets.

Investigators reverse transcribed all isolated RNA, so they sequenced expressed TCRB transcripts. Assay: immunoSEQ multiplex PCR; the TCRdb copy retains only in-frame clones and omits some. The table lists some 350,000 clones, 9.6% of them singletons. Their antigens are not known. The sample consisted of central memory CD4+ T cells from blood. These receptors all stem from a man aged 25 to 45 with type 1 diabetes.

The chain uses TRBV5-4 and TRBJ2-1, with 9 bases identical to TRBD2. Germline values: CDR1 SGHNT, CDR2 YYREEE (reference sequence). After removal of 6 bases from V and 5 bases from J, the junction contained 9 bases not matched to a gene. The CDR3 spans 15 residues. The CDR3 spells CASTLSASGNNEQFF. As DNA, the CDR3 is TGTGCCAGCACCCTCTCGGCTAGCGGGAACAATGAGCAGTTCTTC.

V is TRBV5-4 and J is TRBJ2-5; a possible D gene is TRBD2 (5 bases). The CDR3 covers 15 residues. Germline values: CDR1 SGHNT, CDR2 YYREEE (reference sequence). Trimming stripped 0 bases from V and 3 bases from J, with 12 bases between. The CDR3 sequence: CASSLGRGIEETQYF. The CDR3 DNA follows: TGTGCCAGCAGCTTGGGAAGAGGGATCGAAGAGACCCAGTACTTC.

DNA for the CDR3: TGTGCCAGTACCCCACTAGCGGGAGTCGCAGATACGCAGTATTTT. Amino acids: CASTPLAGVADTQYF. V and J are TRBV19 and TRBJ2-3, with TRBD2 matching over 11 bases. Germline CDR1 reads LNHDA; CDR2 reads SQIVND (reference sequence). There are 15 residues in the CDR3. Losses at the gene ends were 7 bases for V and 4 bases for J; bases not matched to a gene: 7. The whole variable domain, remainder taken from reference TRBV19 and TRBJ2-3, is DGGITQSPKYLFRKEGQNVTLSCEQNLNHDAMYWYRQDPGQGLRLIYYSQIVNDFQKGDIAEGYSVSREKKESFPLTVTSAQKNPTAFYLCASTPLAGVADTQYFGPGTRLTVL.

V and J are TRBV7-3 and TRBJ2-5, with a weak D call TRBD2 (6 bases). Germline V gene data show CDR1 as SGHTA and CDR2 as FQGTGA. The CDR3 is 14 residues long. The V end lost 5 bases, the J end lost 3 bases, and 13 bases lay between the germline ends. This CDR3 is CASSPRGGEETQYF. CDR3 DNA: TGTGCCAGCAGCCCCCGGGGCGGGGAAGAGACCCAGTACTTC.

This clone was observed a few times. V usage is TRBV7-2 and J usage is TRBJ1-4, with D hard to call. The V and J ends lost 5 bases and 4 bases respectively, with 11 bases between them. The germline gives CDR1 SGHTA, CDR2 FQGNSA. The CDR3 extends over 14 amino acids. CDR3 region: CASSRNLGNEKLFF. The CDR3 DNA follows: TGTGCCAGCAGCAGGAACCTTGGTAATGAAAAACTGTTTTTT.

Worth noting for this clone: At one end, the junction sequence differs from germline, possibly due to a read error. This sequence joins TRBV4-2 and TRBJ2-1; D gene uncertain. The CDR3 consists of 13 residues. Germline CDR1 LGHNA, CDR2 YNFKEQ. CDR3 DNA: TGTGCCAGCAGTCAAGCCGTTGAAACCTGGCCGTTCTTC. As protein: CASSQAVETWPFF.

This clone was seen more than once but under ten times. The CDR3 loop is CASSLHGRSYEQYF. CDR3 nucleotide sequence: TGTGCCAGCAGTTTACACGGTCGCTCCTACGAGCAGTACTTC. The V gene is TRBV27, the J gene TRBJ2-7; D gene uncertain. The CDR3 extends over 14 amino acids. The V gene lost 2 bases and the J gene lost 0 bases, with 8 bases spanning the gap. Germline CDR1 is MNHEY and CDR2 is SMNVEV (reference sequence).

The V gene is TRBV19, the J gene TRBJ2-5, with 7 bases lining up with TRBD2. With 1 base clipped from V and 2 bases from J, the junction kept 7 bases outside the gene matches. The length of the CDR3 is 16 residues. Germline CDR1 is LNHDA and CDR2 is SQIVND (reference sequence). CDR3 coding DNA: TGTGCCAGTAGTATAGCCGCGGCTAGCGGACAAGAGACCCAGTACTTC. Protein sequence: CASSIAAASGQETQYF.

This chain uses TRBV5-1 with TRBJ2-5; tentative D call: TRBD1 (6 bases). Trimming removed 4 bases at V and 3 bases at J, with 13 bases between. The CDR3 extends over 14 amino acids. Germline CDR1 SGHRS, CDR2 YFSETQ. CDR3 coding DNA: TGCGCCAGCAGCCAAGGACAGTTGAAAGAGACCCAGTACTTC. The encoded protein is CASSQGQLKETQYF.

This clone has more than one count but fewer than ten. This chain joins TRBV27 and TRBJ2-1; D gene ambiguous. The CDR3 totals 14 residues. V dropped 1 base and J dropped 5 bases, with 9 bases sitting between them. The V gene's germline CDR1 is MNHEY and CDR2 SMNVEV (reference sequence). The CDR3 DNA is TGTGCCAGCAGTTTATTGTCCGACGACAATGAGCAGTTCTTC. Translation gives CASSLLSDDNEQFF.

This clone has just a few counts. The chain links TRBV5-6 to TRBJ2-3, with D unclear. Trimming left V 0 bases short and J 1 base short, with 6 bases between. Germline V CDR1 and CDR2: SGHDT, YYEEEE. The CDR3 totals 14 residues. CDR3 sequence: CASSLVPGTDTQYF. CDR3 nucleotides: TGTGCCAGCAGCTTGGTTCCGGGCACAGATACGCAGTATTTT.

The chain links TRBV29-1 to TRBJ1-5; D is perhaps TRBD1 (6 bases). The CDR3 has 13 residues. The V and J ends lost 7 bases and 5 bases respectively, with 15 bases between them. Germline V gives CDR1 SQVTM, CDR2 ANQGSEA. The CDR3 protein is CSGSTGLDQPQHF. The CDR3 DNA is TGCAGCGGATCGACAGGATTAGATCAGCCCCAGCATTTT.

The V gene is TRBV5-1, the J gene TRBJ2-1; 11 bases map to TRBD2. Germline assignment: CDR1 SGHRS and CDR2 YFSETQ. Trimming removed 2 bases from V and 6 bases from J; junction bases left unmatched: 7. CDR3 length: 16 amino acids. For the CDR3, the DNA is TGCGCCAGCAGCTTAGGTCTAGCGGGAGGAGTCAATGAGCAGTTCTTC. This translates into CASSLGLAGGVNEQFF.

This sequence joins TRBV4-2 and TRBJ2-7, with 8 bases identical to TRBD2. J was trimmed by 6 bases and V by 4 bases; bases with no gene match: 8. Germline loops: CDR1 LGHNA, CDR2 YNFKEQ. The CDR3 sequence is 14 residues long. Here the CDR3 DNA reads TGTGCCAGCAGCCCGGGGGGGCTAGCGGGCGAGCAGTACTTC. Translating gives CASSPGGLAGEQYF.

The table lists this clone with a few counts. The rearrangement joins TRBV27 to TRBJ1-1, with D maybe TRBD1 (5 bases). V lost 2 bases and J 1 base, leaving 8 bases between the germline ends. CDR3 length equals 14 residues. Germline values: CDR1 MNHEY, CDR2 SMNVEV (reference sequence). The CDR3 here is CASSLRGTNTEAFF. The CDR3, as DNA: TGTGCCAGCAGTTTAAGGGGCACGAACACTGAAGCTTTCTTT.

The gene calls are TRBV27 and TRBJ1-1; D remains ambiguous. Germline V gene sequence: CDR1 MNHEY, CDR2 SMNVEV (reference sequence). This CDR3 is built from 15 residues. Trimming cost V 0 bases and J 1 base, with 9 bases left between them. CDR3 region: CASSLSRGANTEAFF. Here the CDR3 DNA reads TGTGCCAGCAGTTTATCGCGAGGAGCGAACACTGAAGCTTTCTTT.